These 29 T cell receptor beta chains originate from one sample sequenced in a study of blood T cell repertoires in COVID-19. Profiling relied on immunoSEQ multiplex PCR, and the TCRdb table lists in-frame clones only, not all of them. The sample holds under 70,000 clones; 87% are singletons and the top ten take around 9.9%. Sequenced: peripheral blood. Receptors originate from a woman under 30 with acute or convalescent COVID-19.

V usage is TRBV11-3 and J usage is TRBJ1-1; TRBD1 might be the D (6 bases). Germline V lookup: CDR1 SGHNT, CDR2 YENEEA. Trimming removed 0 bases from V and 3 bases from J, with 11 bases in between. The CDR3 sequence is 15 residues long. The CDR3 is CASSLDGGADTEAFF. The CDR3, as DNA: TGTGCCAGCAGCTTAGATGGGGGCGCAGACACTGAAGCTTTCTTT.

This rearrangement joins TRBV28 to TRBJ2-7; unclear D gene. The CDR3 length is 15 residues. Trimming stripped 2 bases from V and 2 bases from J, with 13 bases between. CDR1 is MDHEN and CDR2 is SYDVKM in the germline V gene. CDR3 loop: CASSLVSIPAYEQYF. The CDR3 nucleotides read TGTGCCAGCAGTTTAGTGTCAATTCCAGCCTACGAGCAGTACTTC.

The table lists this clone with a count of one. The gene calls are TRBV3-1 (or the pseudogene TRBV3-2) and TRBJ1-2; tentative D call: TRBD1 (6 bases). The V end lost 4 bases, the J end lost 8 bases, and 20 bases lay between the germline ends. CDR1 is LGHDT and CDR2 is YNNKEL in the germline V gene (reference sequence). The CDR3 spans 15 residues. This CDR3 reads CASSPGDIPTRGYTF. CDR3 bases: TGTGCCAGCAGCCCTGGGGACATCCCAACGAGAGGCTACACCTTC.

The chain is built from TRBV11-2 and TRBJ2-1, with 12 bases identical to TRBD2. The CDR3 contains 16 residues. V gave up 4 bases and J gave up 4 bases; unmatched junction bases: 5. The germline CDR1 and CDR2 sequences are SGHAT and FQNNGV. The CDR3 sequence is CASSSVTSGGYNEQFF. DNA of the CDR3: TGTGCCAGCAGCTCAGTGACTAGCGGGGGATACAATGAGCAGTTCTTC. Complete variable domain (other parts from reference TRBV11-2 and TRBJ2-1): EAGVAQSPRYKIIEKRQSVAFWCNPISGHATLYWYQQILGQGPKLLIQFQNNGVVDDSQLPKDRFSAERLKGVDSTLKIQPAKLEDSAVYLCASSSVTSGGYNEQFFGPGTRLTVL.

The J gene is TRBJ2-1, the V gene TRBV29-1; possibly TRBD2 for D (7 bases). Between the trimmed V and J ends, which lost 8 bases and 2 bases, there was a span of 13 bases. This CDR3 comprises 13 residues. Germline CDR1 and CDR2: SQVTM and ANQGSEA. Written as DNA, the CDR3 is TGCAGCAGGGGGGGATACACCTACAATGAGCAGTTCTTC. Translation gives CSRGGYTYNEQFF.

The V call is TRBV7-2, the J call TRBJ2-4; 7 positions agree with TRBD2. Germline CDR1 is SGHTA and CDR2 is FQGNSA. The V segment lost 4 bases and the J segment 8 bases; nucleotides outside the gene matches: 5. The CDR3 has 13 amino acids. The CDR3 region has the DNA TGTGCCAGCAGCTGGGCTCGGGAGGACATTCAGTACTTC. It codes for CASSWAREDIQYF.

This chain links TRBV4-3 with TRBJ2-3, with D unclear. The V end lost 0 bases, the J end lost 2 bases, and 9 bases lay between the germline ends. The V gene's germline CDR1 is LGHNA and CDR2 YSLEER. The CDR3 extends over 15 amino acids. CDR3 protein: CASSQEGRYTDTQYF. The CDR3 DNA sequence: TGCGCCAGCAGCCAAGAGGGCCGCTACACAGATACGCAGTATTTT.

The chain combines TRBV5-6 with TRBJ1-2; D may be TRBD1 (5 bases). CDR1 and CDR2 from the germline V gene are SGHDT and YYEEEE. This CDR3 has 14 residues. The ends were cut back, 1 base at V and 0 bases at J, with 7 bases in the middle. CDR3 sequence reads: CASSLKGSNYGYTF. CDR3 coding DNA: TGTGCCAGCAGCTTGAAGGGGTCTAACTATGGCTACACCTTC.

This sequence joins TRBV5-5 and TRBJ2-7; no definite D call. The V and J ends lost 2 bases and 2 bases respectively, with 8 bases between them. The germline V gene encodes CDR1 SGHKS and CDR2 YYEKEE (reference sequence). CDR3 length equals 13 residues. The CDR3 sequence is CASSFKPTYEQYF. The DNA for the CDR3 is TGTGCCAGCAGCTTTAAGCCGACCTACGAGCAGTACTTC.

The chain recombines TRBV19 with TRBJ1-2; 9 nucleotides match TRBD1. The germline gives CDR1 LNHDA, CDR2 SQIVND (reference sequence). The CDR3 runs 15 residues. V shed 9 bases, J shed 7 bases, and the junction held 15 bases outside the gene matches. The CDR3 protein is CASSKDETGGAGYTF. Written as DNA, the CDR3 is TGTGCCAGCTCGAAAGACGAAACAGGGGGCGCTGGCTACACCTTC.

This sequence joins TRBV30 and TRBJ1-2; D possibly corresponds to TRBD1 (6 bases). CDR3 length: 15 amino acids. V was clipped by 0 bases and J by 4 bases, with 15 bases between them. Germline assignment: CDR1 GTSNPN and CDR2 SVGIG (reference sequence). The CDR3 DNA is TGTGCCTGGAGTGTACAAGGCAGGGGTAGCTATGGCTACACCTTC. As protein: CAWSVQGRGSYGYTF.

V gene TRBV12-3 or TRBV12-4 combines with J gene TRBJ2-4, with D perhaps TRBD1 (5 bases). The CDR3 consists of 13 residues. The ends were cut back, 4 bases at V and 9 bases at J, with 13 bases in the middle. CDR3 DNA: TGTGCCAGCAGTTACCAGGGAACAGGCATTCAGTACTTC. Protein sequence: CASSYQGTGIQYF.

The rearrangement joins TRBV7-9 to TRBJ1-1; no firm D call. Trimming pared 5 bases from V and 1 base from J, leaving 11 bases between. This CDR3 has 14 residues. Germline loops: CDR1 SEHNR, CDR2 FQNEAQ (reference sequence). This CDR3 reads CASSDNGGNTEAFF. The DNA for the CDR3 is TGTGCCAGCAGCGACAACGGAGGGAACACTGAAGCTTTCTTT.

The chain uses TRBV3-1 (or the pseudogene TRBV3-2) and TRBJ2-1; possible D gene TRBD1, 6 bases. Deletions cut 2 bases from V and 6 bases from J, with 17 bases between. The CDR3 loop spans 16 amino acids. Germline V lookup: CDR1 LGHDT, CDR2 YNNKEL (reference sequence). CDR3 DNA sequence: TGTGCCAGCAGCCAACTTTACAGGGTTGGGAGCAATGAGCAGTTCTTC. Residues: CASSQLYRVGSNEQFF.

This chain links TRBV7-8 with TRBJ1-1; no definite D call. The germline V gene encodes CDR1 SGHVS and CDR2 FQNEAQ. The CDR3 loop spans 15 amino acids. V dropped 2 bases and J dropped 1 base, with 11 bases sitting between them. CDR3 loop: CASSLMINKNTEAFF. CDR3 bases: TGTGCCAGCAGCTTAATGATCAACAAGAACACTGAAGCTTTCTTT.

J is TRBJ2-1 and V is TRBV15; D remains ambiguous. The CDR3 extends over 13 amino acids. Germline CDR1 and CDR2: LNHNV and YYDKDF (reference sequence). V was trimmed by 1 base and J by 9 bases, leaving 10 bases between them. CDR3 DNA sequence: TGTGCCACCAGCAGAGGTGCTTCGGGTGAGCAGTTCTTC. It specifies CATSRGASGEQFF. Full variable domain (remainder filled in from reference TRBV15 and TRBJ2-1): DAMVIQNPRYQVTQFGKPVTLSCSQTLNHNVMYWYQQKSSQAPKLLFHYYDKDFNNEADTPDNFQSRRPNTSFCFLDIRSPGLGDTAMYLCATSRGASGEQFFGPGTRLTVL.

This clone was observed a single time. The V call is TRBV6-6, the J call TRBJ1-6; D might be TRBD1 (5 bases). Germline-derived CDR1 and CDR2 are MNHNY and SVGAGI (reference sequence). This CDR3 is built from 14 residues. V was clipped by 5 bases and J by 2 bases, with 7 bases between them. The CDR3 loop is CASSVDTYNSPLHF. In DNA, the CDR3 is TGTGCCAGCAGTGTGGACACCTATAATTCACCCCTCCACTTT.

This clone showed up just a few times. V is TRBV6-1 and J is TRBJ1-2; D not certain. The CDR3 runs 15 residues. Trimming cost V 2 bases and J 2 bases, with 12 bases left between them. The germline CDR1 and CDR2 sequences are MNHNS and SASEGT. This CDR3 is CASSETPGVNYGYTF. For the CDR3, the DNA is TGTGCCAGCAGTGAAACCCCCGGGGTGAACTATGGCTACACCTTC.

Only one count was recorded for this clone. Written as DNA, the CDR3 is TGTGCCAGCAGTTTACTCCAGACAGGGGCCGGGGGTGGCTACACCTTC. Translation: CASSLLQTGAGGGYTF. V and J are TRBV28 and TRBJ1-2, with 8 bases that match TRBD1. V dropped 2 bases and J dropped 7; count of bases not matched to a gene: 12. Per the germline V gene, CDR1 is MDHEN and CDR2 is SYDVKM. CDR3 length equals 16 residues.

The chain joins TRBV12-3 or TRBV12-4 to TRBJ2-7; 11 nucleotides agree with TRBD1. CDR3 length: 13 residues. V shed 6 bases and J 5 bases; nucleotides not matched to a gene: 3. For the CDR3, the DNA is TGTGCCAGCAGGGACAGGGGGCGGGACGAGCAGTACTTC. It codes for CASRDRGRDEQYF.

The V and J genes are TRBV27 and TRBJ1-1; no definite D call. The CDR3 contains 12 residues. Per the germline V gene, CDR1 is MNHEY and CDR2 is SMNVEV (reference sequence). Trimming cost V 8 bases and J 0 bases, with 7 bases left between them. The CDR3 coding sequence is TGTGCCAGCGGGCCCATGAACACTGAAGCTTTCTTT. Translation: CASGPMNTEAFF.

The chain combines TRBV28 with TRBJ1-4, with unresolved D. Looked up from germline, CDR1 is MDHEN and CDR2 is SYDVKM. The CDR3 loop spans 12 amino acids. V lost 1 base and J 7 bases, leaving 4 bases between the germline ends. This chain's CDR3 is CASSLFSEKLFF. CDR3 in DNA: TGTGCCAGCAGTTTATTTAGTGAAAAACTGTTTTTT.

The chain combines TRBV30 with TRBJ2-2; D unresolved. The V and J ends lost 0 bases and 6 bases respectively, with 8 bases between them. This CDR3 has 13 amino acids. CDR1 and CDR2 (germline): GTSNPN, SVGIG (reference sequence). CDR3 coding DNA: TGTGCCTGGAGTGTGGGCAGACCCGGGGAGCTGTTTTTT. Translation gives CAWSVGRPGELFF.

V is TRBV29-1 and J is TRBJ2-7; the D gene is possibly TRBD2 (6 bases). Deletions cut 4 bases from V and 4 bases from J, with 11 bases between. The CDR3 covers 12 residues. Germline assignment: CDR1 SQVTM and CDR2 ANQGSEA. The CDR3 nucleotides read TGCAGCGTTGTGGAGGGTCTGTACGAGCAGTACTTC. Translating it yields CSVVEGLYEQYF.

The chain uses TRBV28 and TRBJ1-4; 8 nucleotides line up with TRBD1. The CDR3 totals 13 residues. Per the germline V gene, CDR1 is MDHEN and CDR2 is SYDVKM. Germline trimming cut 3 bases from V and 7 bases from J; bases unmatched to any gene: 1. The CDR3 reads CASSLDRVEKLFF. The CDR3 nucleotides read TGTGCCAGCAGTTTGGACAGGGTTGAAAAACTGTTTTTT. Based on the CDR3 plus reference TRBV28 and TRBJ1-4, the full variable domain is DVKVTQSSRYLVKRTGEKVFLECVQDMDHENMFWYRQDPGLGLRLIYFSYDVKMKEKGDIPEGYSVSREKKERFSLILESASTNQTSMYLCASSLDRVEKLFFGSGTQLSVL.

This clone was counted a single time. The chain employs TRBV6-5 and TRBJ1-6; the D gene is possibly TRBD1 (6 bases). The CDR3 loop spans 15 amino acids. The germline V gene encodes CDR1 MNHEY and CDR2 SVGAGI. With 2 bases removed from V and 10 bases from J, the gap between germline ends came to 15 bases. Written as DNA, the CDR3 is TGTGCCAGCAGTTACGGTCGCCAGGGGCAATCACCCCTCCACTTT. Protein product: CASSYGRQGQSPLHF.

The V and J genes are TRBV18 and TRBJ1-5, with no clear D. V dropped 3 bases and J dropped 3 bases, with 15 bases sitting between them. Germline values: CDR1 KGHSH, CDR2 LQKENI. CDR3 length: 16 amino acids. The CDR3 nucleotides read TGTGCCAGCTCACCCCACGAAGAGGATCACAATCAGCCCCAGCATTTT. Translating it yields CASSPHEEDHNQPQHF.

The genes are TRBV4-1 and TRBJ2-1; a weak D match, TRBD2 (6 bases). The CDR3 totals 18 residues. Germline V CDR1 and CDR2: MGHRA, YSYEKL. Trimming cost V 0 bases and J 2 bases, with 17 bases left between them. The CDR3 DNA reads TGCGCCAGCAGCCAAGATTTTCCGCCAGGGAGGCCCTACAATGAGCAGTTCTTC. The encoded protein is CASSQDFPPGRPYNEQFF.

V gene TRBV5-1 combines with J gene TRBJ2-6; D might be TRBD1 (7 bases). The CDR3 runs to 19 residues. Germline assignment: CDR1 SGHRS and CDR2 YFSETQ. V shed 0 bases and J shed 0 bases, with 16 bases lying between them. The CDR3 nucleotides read TGCGCCAGCAGCTTGGCCAGACAGGGACTCCGCTCTGGGGCCAACGTCCTGACTTTC. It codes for CASSLARQGLRSGANVLTF.